A selection of T cell receptor beta chains follows, all from one sample in a study of graft-versus-host responses after intestinal transplantation. The antigens of these receptors remain unknown. This table comes from immunoSEQ multiplex PCR, and its TCRdb copy is limited to in-frame clones, with some not included. The repertoire has 90,000 to 120,000 clones, about nine tenths of them found once; the top ten carry less than 0.8%. Sequenced here: unstimulated CD4+ T cells sorted from spleen or lymph node cells, sampled before transplant. Receptors were obtained from a human donor who was the organ donor for an intestinal transplant. CDR3s include the opening cysteine and the closing phenylalanine or tryptophan. D genes are given only for firm matches. Some rows mark clone size as missing; the rest say once, few, many or name a class of expanded clone.

D gene | J gene | clone size | V gene | CDR3 protein | CDR3 DNA
TRBD1 | TRBJ1-1 | . | TRBV6-6 | CASRRRQGNTEAFF | TGTGCCAGCAGACGCCGACAGGGGAACACTGAAGCTTTCTTT
. | TRBJ2-2 | . | TRBV5-1 | CASNLAGTGELFF | TGCGCCAGCAACCTAGCAGGCACCGGGGAGCTGTTTTTT
. | TRBJ1-3 | . | TRBV11-3 | CASSPKGLEGNTIYF | TGTGCCAGCAGCCCAAAGGGGTTGGAAGGAAACACCATATATTTT
. | TRBJ1-4 | . | TRBV6-1 | CASSHLNEKLFF | TGTGCCAGCAGTCACTTAAATGAAAAACTGTTTTTT
. | TRBJ1-2 | . | TRBV19 | CASSINTGNYGYTF | TGTGCCAGTAGTATAAACACCGGAAACTATGGCTACACCTTC
. | TRBJ2-2 | once | TRBV7-3 | CASSLTGVTGELFF | TGTGCCAGCAGCTTAACGGGGGTCACCGGGGAGCTGTTTTTT
. | TRBJ1-2 | . | TRBV19 | CASSPQPLSYGYTF | TGTGCCAGTAGTCCCCAACCCCTATCCTATGGCTACACCTTC
TRBD2 | TRBJ2-7 | . | TRBV10-3 | CATYSGRAYEQYF | TGTGCCACATATAGCGGGAGGGCCTACGAGCAGTACTTC
TRBD2 | TRBJ2-7 | . | TRBV6-4 | CASSENGRVLAGGPYEQYF | TGTGCCAGCAGTGAGAATGGCAGGGTCCTAGCGGGGGGCCCCTACGAGCAGTACTTC
. | TRBJ2-1 | . | TRBV5-1 | CASSLTGTRNGNEQFF | TGCGCCAGCAGCTTAACCGGGACCCGGAACGGCAATGAGCAGTTCTTC
TRBD1 | TRBJ1-5 | . | TRBV4-1 | CASSLGQARLGQPQHF | TGCGCCAGCAGCCTGGGACAGGCCCGCCTCGGTCAGCCCCAGCATTTT
TRBD1 | TRBJ1-1 | once | TRBV7-2 | CASSSQGALKNTEAFF | TGTGCCAGCAGCTCACAGGGGGCCTTGAAGAACACTGAAGCTTTCTTT
TRBD1 | TRBJ1-5 | few | TRBV9 | CASSFGQGNQPQHF | TGTGCCAGCAGCTTTGGACAGGGCAATCAGCCCCAGCATTTT
TRBD1 | TRBJ1-2 | . | TRBV6-5 | CASSAQGTLHGYTF | TGTGCCAGCAGCGCACAGGGGACCCTTCATGGCTACACCTTC
TRBD1 | TRBJ1-2 | . | TRBV6-5 | CASTTGGYGYTF | TGTGCCAGCACGACAGGGGGCTATGGCTACACCTTC
. | TRBJ2-3 | once | TRBV6-6 | CASSYSRGTGDTQYF | TGTGCCAGCAGTTACTCCCGGGGCACGGGAGATACGCAGTATTTT
. | TRBJ1-5 | . | TRBV5-6 | CASSFYGEPQHF | TGTGCCAGCAGCTTCTACGGGGAGCCCCAGCATTTT
. | TRBJ2-3 | . | TRBV4-2 | CASSPGTTSTDAQYF | TGTGCCAGCAGCCCTGGGACCACCAGCACAGATGCGCAGTATTTT
. | TRBJ2-7 | once | TRBV19 | CASSMGRGVSCEQYF | TGTGCCAGTAGTATGGGCAGGGGAGTCAGCTGCGAGCAGTACTTC
. | TRBJ2-7 | . | TRBV5-1 | CASTTGRLGDEQYF | TGCGCCAGCACGACGGGAAGACTAGGGGACGAGCAGTACTTC
. | TRBJ1-6 | . | TRBV7-2 | CASSPGGGSSPLHF | TGTGCCAGCAGCCCCGGTGGAGGGAGTTCACCCCTCCACTTT
. | TRBJ2-7 | . | TRBV14 | CASSQEGRYGLKQYF | TGTGCCAGCAGCCAAGAGGGCCGCTACGGTCTGAAGCAGTACTTC
TRBD2 | TRBJ2-7 | once | TRBV7-3 | CASSLVAGAHEQYF | TGTGCCAGCAGCTTAGTAGCGGGAGCCCACGAGCAGTACTTC
TRBD2 | TRBJ2-1 | . | TRBV9 | CASSAVLAANNEQFF | TGTGCCAGCAGCGCAGTACTAGCGGCCAACAATGAGCAGTTCTTC
. | TRBJ2-1 | . | TRBV7-2 | CASSSRGNNEQFF | TGTGCCAGCAGCTCTCGGGGGAACAATGAGCAGTTCTTC
. | TRBJ2-6 | . | TRBV6-5 | CASSYDNSGANVLTF | TGTGCCAGCAGTTACGACAACTCTGGGGCCAACGTCCTGACTTTC
TRBD1 | TRBJ2-1 | . | TRBV7-3 | CASSTGQGRLQFF | TGTGCCAGCAGTACCGGACAGGGGCGTTTGCAGTTCTTC
. | TRBJ2-3 | . | TRBV6-5 | CASSYGYYSSTDTQYF | TGTGCCAGCAGTTACGGCTATTACTCTAGCACAGATACGCAGTATTTT
TRBD1 | TRBJ2-7 | . | TRBV6-1 | CASRAGTGHYEQYF | TGTGCCAGCAGGGCCGGGACAGGGCACTACGAGCAGTACTTC
. | TRBJ2-3 | . | TRBV5-6 | CASSRGPATQYF | TGTGCCAGCAGCCGGGGGCCAGCTACGCAGTATTTT
. | TRBJ2-2 | . | TRBV6-1 | CASSEQVTTGELFF | TGTGCCAGCAGTGAACAGGTCACCACCGGGGAGCTGTTTTTT
TRBD2 | TRBJ2-3 | . | TRBV6-4 | CASSDSAGTNTRGAQYF | TGTGCCAGCAGTGACAGTGCCGGGACTAACACCCGTGGGGCGCAGTATTTT
TRBD2 | TRBJ2-7 | once | TRBV5-1 | CASTEGLAGEASSYEQYF | TGCGCCAGCACCGAGGGACTAGCGGGAGAGGCGTCCTCCTACGAGCAGTACTTC
. | TRBJ1-2 | . | TRBV25-1 | CASSPGRHYGYTF | TGTGCCAGCAGTCCAGGAAGGCACTATGGCTACACCTTC
. | TRBJ2-3 | . | TRBV5-1 | CASRPTTGGVDTQYF | TGCGCCAGCAGACCAACAACAGGGGGGGTAGATACGCAGTATTTT
. | TRBJ2-2 | once | TRBV10-2 | CASSESGRGSDTGELFF | TGCGCCAGCAGTGAGTCCGGCAGGGGAAGCGACACCGGGGAGCTGTTTTTT
. | TRBJ2-2 | . | TRBV27 | CASRIRVGGGELFF | TGTGCCAGTCGGATCCGGGTAGGAGGGGGGGAGCTGTTTTTT
. | TRBJ2-1 | . | TRBV6-5 | CASSYGSRQFF | TGTGCCAGCAGTTACGGTTCCCGACAGTTCTTC
. | TRBJ2-4 | few | TRBV2 | CASSIDRPQYF | TGTGCCAGCAGTATCGACAGACCCCAGTACTTC
. | TRBJ1-1 | . | TRBV29-1 | CSVGRQMNTEAFF | TGCAGCGTTGGGAGACAGATGAACACTGAAGCTTTCTTT
. | TRBJ1-1 | once | TRBV29-1 | CSVDPGMNTEAFF | TGCAGCGTTGACCCAGGGATGAACACTGAAGCTTTCTTT
TRBD1 | TRBJ1-1 | . | TRBV6-1 | CASKRTGLNTEAFF | TGTGCCAGCAAGCGGACAGGATTGAACACTGAAGCTTTCTTT
. | TRBJ2-5 | . | TRBV19 | CASSIHKYQETQYF | TGTGCCAGTAGTATTCACAAGTACCAAGAGACCCAGTACTTC
TRBD1 | TRBJ1-1 | . | TRBV9 | CASSVGTGVEAFF | TGTGCCAGCAGCGTAGGGACAGGGGTTGAAGCTTTCTTT
TRBD2 | TRBJ2-1 | . | TRBV19 | CASGMRGTDEQFF | TGTGCCAGTGGGATGCGGGGGACGGATGAGCAGTTCTTC
. | TRBJ2-7 | . | TRBV7-9 | CASSLVSSGDEQYF | TGTGCCAGCAGCTTAGTGTCTTCGGGTGACGAGCAGTACTTC
. | TRBJ1-4 | . | TRBV5-5 | CASSLFQGRNNEKLFF | TGTGCCAGCAGCTTGTTCCAGGGACGGAATAATGAAAAACTGTTTTTT
. | TRBJ2-2 | . | TRBV6-1 | CASSPDRLNTGELFF | TGTGCCAGCAGCCCCGACAGGCTGAACACCGGGGAGCTGTTTTTT
. | TRBJ2-5 | . | TRBV5-1 | CASSAEYQETQYF | TGCGCCAGCAGTGCAGAGTACCAAGAGACCCAGTACTTC
. | TRBJ1-5 | . | TRBV10-2 | CASRKGGDQPQHF | TGCGCCAGCAGAAAAGGTGGGGATCAGCCCCAGCATTTT
TRBD1 | TRBJ1-5 | . | TRBV6-5 | CASRTGDNQPQHF | TGTGCCAGCAGAACAGGGGACAATCAGCCCCAGCATTTT
. | TRBJ1-3 | . | TRBV7-9 | CASSLPGSYSGNTIYF | TGTGCCAGCAGCTTGCCGGGCTCCTACTCTGGAAACACCATATATTTT
. | TRBJ2-1 | . | TRBV5-1 | CASSLFGLLYNEQFF | TGCGCCAGCAGCTTGTTCGGACTACTCTACAATGAGCAGTTCTTC